The rows below give T cell receptor beta chains drawn from one sample of a study of blood T cell repertoires in COVID-19. The assay was immunoSEQ multiplex PCR, and TCRdb's table has in-frame clones only and misses some. Of about 130,000 clones in the sample, more than 75% were seen once. The sequenced sample was peripheral blood. These receptors all stem from a man between 50 and 59 years old with active COVID-19. Each CDR3 is given with its conserved first and last residue. D genes are given only for firm matches. Clone sizes are given selectively: once, few, many, or a class where the clone is expanded.

clone_size d_call j_call v_call cdr3_nt cdr3_aa
NA NA TRBJ2-5 TRBV30 TGTGCCTGGAGCGCAACTATACAAGAGACCCAGTACTTC CAWSATIQETQYF
NA TRBD1 TRBJ2-1 TRBV11-2 TGTGCCAGCAGCTTAGATATGCGACAGGGGCATTACAATGAGCAGTTCTTC CASSLDMRQGHYNEQFF
NA TRBD1 TRBJ1-5 TRBV18 TGTGCCAGCTCACTGGACAGGGGCCATCAGCCCCAGCATTTT CASSLDRGHQPQHF
once NA TRBJ2-3 TRBV7-8 TGTGCCAGCAGCTTAGTTGTCTCCACAGATACGCAGTATTTT CASSLVVSTDTQYF
NA NA TRBJ1-1 TRBV6-5 TGTGCCAGCAGTCGAGGTATGAACACTGAAGCTTTCTTT CASSRGMNTEAFF
NA NA TRBJ1-3 TRBV9 TGTGCCAGCAGCGTAGGAGCCGGGGAGCCTGGAAACACCATATATTTT CASSVGAGEPGNTIYF
few TRBD1 TRBJ1-2 TRBV12-3/TRBV12-4 TGTGCCAGCAGCCTCGGGGACAGCGGCTACACCTTC CASSLGDSGYTF
NA TRBD1 TRBJ2-3 TRBV24-1 TGTGCCACCAGTGACCGAGGACAGGGCACAGATACGCAGTATTTT CATSDRGQGTDTQYF
NA TRBD1 TRBJ2-1 TRBV6-6 TGTGCCAGCACTCTACAAGGACAGGGGGGAAATGAGCAGTTCTTC CASTLQGQGGNEQFF
NA NA TRBJ1-1 TRBV11-2 TGTGCCAGCAGACCTATCCCCGGGTGGGTAGCTTTCTTT CASRPIPGWVAFF
NA NA TRBJ2-1 TRBV5-4 TGTGCCAGCAGCCCCGAGACAGATGGAAATGAGCAGTTCTTC CASSPETDGNEQFF
once NA TRBJ2-5 TRBV19 TGTGCCAGTAGTACCTGGGACAACCAAGAGACCCAGTACTTC CASSTWDNQETQYF
NA NA TRBJ1-6 TRBV9 TGTGCCAGCAGCGCGGGGACATCACTGGGCTCACCCCTCCACTTT CASSAGTSLGSPLHF
NA NA TRBJ2-3 TRBV10-2 TGCGCCAGCAGTGAGTGGGGACTTGCTGCTAGCACAGATACGCAGTATTTT CASSEWGLAASTDTQYF
NA NA TRBJ1-1 TRBV5-6 TGTGCCAGCGGGAGAGGAACGGAGGAAGCTTTCTTT CASGRGTEEAFF